These 3 T cell receptor beta chains share one sample of origin, sequenced in a study of cytomegalovirus exposure and HLA in healthy donors. Primers: 60 Vbeta forward and 13 Jbeta reverse. The repertoire was sequenced with immunoSEQ multiplex PCR; TCRdb's copy has only in-frame clones and lacks some. This sample has more than 90,000 clones; roughly 69% occur once, and the top ten carry 2.5% to 3%. Sequenced input: PBMCs. The receptors here all came from a man aged 45-65 years in good health and CMV-seronegative.

The chain couples TRBV10-3 to TRBJ2-7; 14 bases fit TRBD2. The V and J ends lost 6 bases and 0 bases, in that order; junction bases with no gene match: 13. The CDR3 has 19 residues. CDR1 and CDR2 from the germline V gene are ENHRY and SYGVKD. CDR3 loop: CAISPGTSGGYTGSYEQYF. In DNA, the CDR3 is TGTGCCATCAGCCCAGGGACTAGCGGGGGTTATACGGGCTCCTACGAGCAGTACTTC.

The chain carries TRBV6-5 and TRBJ1-2, with TRBD1 matching 7 bases. Germline V gene data show CDR1 as MNHEY and CDR2 as SVGAGI. The V and J ends lost 2 bases and 4 bases, in that order; junction bases with no gene match: 4. The CDR3 runs 14 residues. CDR3 nucleotide sequence: TGTGCCAGCAGTTACCCGGGACAGCCCTATGGCTACACCTTC. Translated, it gives CASSYPGQPYGYTF.

The V and J genes are TRBV11-2 and TRBJ1-5; D unresolved. This CDR3 is built from 15 residues. V lost 0 bases and J 5 bases, leaving 11 bases between the germline ends. Looked up from germline, CDR1 is SGHAT and CDR2 is FQNNGV. In DNA form, the CDR3 reads TGTGCCAGCAGCTTAGATCAAGGAGTTTATCAGCCCCAGCATTTT. Residues: CASSLDQGVYQPQHF.